The sequence of this T cell receptor (beta chain) was determined in a study of T cells in Graves' hyperthyroidism and ophthalmopathy. The V gene's germline CDR1 is SGHNT and CDR2 YYREEE (reference sequence). With 3 bases removed from V and 7 bases from J, the gap between germline ends came to 19 bases. The CDR3 is 15 amino acids. There were TCR beta CDR3 regions amplified from RNA transcripts. Using the HTBI primer set, a first-round RT-PCR was run on the TCR CDR3. A single record per CDR3 protein comes from TCRdb applying MiXCR to the multiplex PCR reads. The sample has 300,000 to 450,000 distinct CDR3 sequences; approximately 18% are singletons. Findings and limits, study-wide: Most thyroid clonotypes expanded above 0.001 were also detected in blood.

In the case of this clonotype: No antigen is known for it.

The chain joins TRBV5-4 to TRBJ2-5; the D gene could be TRBD1 or TRBD2 (5 bases each). The clonotype was recovered from a woman in her twenties or thirties with Graves' hyperthyroidism that later progressed to Graves' ophthalmopathy. The material sequenced was blood. The CDR3 here is CASSYDLTVSGTQYF. The CDR3 DNA sequence: TGTGCCAGCAGCTACGACCTGACAGTCAGCGGGACCCAGTACTTC.